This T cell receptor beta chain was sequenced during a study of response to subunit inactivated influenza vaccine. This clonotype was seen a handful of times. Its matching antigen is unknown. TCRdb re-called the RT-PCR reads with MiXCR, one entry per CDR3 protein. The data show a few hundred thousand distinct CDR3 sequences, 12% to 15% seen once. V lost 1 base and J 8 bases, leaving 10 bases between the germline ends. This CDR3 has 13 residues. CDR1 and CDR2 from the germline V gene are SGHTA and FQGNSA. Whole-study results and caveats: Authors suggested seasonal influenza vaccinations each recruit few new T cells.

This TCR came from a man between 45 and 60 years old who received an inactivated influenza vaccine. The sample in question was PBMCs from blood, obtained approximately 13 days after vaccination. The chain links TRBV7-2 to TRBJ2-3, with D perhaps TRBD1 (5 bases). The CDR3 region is CASSLGGSPTQYF. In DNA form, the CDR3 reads TGTGCCAGCAGCTTAGGGGGCAGCCCTACGCAGTATTTT.